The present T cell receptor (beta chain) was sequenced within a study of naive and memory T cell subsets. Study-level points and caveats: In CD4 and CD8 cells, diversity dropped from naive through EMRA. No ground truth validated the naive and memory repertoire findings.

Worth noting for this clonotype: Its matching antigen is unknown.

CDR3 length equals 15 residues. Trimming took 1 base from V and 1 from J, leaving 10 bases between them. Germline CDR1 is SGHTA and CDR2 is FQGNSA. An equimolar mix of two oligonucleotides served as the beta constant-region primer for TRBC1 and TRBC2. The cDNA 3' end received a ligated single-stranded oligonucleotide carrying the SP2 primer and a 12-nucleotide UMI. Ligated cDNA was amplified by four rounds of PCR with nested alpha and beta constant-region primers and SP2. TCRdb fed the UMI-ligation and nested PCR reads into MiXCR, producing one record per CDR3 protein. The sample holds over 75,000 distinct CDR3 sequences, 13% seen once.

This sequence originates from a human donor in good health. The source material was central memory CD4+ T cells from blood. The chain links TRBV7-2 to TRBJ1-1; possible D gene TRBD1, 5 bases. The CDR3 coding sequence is TGTGCCAGCAGCTTAGGGGCAGGGCCGAACACTGAAGCTTTCTTT. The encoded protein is CASSLGAGPNTEAFF.